The 9 T cell receptor beta chains below were found in one sample sequenced in a study of OX40 agonist ivuxolimab in advanced cancers. Data came from immunoSEQ multiplex PCR; TCRdb stores just in-frame clones and leaves some out. The sample contains some 94,000 clones, around 90% of which appear only once. The sequencing here drew on CD4+ or CD8+ T cells sorted from blood, taken in a trial of the OX40 agonist ivuxolimab. The receptor source for this set is an adult with an advanced solid tumor such as melanoma, head and neck, liver or kidney cancer.

The chain recombines TRBV28 with TRBJ2-5; D is perhaps TRBD2 (6 bases). V was shortened by 6 bases and J by 5 bases, with 16 bases between the two germline ends. CDR3 length equals 14 residues. Germline CDR1 reads MDHEN; CDR2 reads SYDVKM. CDR3 DNA sequence: TGTGCCAGCAGGGAACGACTGGCGGGGGAGACCCAGTACTTC. Its translation: CASRERLAGETQYF.

This chain joins TRBV11-3 and TRBJ2-1; 7 positions match TRBD2. The V gene's germline CDR1 is SGHNT and CDR2 YENEEA. This CDR3 region has 13 residues. The J segment lost 7 bases and the V segment lost 5 bases, leaving 5 bases of the junction unmatched. This CDR3 is CASSPGLGNEQFF. DNA of the CDR3: TGTGCCAGCAGCCCCGGACTAGGTAATGAGCAGTTCTTC.

V gene TRBV11-2 combines with J gene TRBJ2-2, with D perhaps assigned TRBD1 or TRBD2 (6 bases each). Germline V gene sequence: CDR1 SGHAT, CDR2 FQNNGV. The ends were cut back, 2 bases at V and 6 bases at J, with 13 bases in the middle. This CDR3 is 15 amino acids long. CDR3 in DNA: TGTGCCAGCAGCTTAATTAGGGGGGCGGCCGGGGAGCTGTTTTTT. This gives the protein CASSLIRGAAGELFF. Full variable domain (missing parts from reference TRBV11-2 and TRBJ2-2): EAGVAQSPRYKIIEKRQSVAFWCNPISGHATLYWYQQILGQGPKLLIQFQNNGVVDDSQLPKDRFSAERLKGVDSTLKIQPAKLEDSAVYLCASSLIRGAAGELFFGEGSRLTVL.

The chain has TRBV29-1 and TRBJ1-1; possible D gene TRBD1, 5 bases. Trimming left V 6 bases short and J 7 bases short, with 24 bases between. The CDR3 contains 15 residues. The germline V gene has CDR1 SQVTM and CDR2 ANQGSEA. CDR3 region: CSVLRGGGPGGEAFF. The CDR3 bases are TGCAGCGTCCTCCGGGGAGGCGGGCCGGGGGGTGAAGCTTTCTTT.

A single count supports this clone. The chain couples TRBV7-9 to TRBJ1-4; 10 bases align to TRBD1. Germline assignment: CDR1 SEHNR and CDR2 FQNEAQ (reference sequence). The V and J ends lost 2 bases and 7 bases, in that order; junction bases with no gene match: 4. The CDR3 covers 15 residues. The CDR3 nucleotides are TGTGCCAGCAGCTTACAGACAGGGGGCCTTGAAAAACTGTTTTTT. The encoded protein is CASSLQTGGLEKLFF.

The V and J genes are TRBV5-1 and TRBJ2-4, with 12 bases matching TRBD2. Germline V CDR1 and CDR2: SGHRS, YFSETQ. V dropped 4 bases and J dropped 1; count of bases not matched to a gene: 9. The CDR3 is 18 residues long. Here the CDR3 DNA reads TGCGCCAGCAGCCAGACTAGCGGGAGAGCTAATGCCAAAAACATTCAGTACTTC. This gives the protein CASSQTSGRANAKNIQYF. The whole variable domain, remainder taken from reference TRBV5-1 and TRBJ2-4, is KAGVTQTPRYLIKTRGQQVTLSCSPISGHRSVSWYQQTPGQGLQFLFEYFSETQRNKGNFPGRFSGRQFSNSRSEMNVSTLELGDSALYLCASSQTSGRANAKNIQYFGAGTRLSVL.

This clone has a single count. This chain links TRBV7-9 with TRBJ2-7; possible D gene TRBD1, 5 bases. V lost 1 base and J lost 5, with 9 bases in between. CDR1 is SEHNR, CDR2 FQNEAQ, per germline (reference sequence). This CDR3 is 13 amino acids long. CDR3 sequence (DNA): TGTGCCAGCAGCTTAGGCAGGGCCCACGAGCAGTACTTC. Protein sequence: CASSLGRAHEQYF.

The chain combines TRBV11-2 with TRBJ1-2, with D uncertain. Germline V CDR1 and CDR2: SGHAT, FQNNGV. The CDR3 sequence is 17 residues long. V shed 2 bases and J shed 3 bases, with 19 bases lying between them. The chain's CDR3 is CASSLRGVREWDYGYTF. The CDR3 DNA reads TGTGCCAGCAGCTTAAGAGGTGTACGGGAGTGGGACTATGGCTACACCTTC.

V usage is TRBV7-2 and J usage is TRBJ1-4, with D hard to call. The CDR3 is made up of 15 amino acids. Germline CDR1 reads SGHTA; CDR2 reads FQGNSA. V lost 4 bases to trimming and J lost 3 bases, with 12 bases between them. The CDR3 coding sequence is TGTGCCAGCAGCTCTAACGGGGTGGCTAATGAAAAACTGTTTTTT. Translated, it gives CASSSNGVANEKLFF.